The 26 T cell receptor beta chains listed next were all sequenced from one sample in a study of human T cells and chemical hapten exposure. The sample's time point: pre-sensitization, week 0. Treatment defined: therapeutic diphenylcyclopropenone sensitization with weekly scalp DPC. It was unfractionated whole blood from which total RNA was extracted. Each CDR3 protein gets one entry after TCRdb re-called the RACE reads with MiXCR. Of tens of thousands of distinct CDR3 sequences detected, 8.5% to 10% appear once; the ten largest clones hold roughly 10%. This specimen consisted of whole blood, obtained in connection with sensitization to the hapten diphenylcyclopropenone (DPC). These receptor sequences come from a woman in her twenties or thirties with alopecia areata. Some clones in this sample may be carry-over from other donors' samples.

The chain combines TRBV12-3 or TRBV12-4 with TRBJ1-1; 8 positions agree with TRBD1. The CDR3 extends over 15 amino acids. J lost 1 base, V lost 6 bases, and 7 bases had no gene match. CDR3: CASSSFRGPNTEAFF. Written as DNA, the CDR3 is TGTGCCAGCAGCTCTTTCAGGGGGCCGAACACTGAAGCTTTCTTT.

The chain links TRBV5-1 to TRBJ1-5; perhaps TRBD1 as D (5 bases). The CDR3 runs 13 residues. From germline, CDR1 is SGHRS and CDR2 YFSETQ. The V gene lost 4 bases and the J gene lost 7 bases, with 12 bases spanning the gap. In DNA form, the CDR3 reads TGCGCCAGCAGCACGGGACGGGAGCAGCCCCAGCATTTT. It is translated as CASSTGREQPQHF. Full variable domain (outside the CDR3, taken from reference TRBV5-1 and TRBJ1-5): KAGVTQTPRYLIKTRGQQVTLSCSPISGHRSVSWYQQTPGQGLQFLFEYFSETQRNKGNFPGRFSGRQFSNSRSEMNVSTLELGDSALYLCASSTGREQPQHFGDGTRLSIL.

In its sample, this clonotype was seen many times. This chain joins TRBV2 and TRBJ1-2; 7 bases align to TRBD1. In germline, CDR1 is SNHLY, CDR2 FYNNEI. After removal of 4 bases from V and 4 bases from J, the junction contained 0 bases not matched to a gene. CDR3 length equals 12 residues. The DNA for the CDR3 is TGTGCCAGCAGTGGGACAGGCTATGGCTACACCTTC. This codes for CASSGTGYGYTF.

This sequence joins TRBV27 and TRBJ2-7, with 10 bases matching TRBD2. The germline CDR1 and CDR2 sequences are MNHEY and SMNVEV (reference sequence). With 2 bases clipped from V and 4 bases from J, the junction kept 2 bases outside the gene matches. There are 14 residues in the CDR3. CDR3: CASSLSGGGYEQYF. The CDR3 DNA reads as TGTGCCAGCAGTTTAAGCGGGGGGGGTTACGAGCAGTACTTC.

This clonotype was counted ten times or more. J is TRBJ2-7 and V is TRBV28, with TRBD1 matching over 8 bases. CDR3 length: 15 residues. With V trimmed by 5 bases and J by 0 bases, 6 bases remained unmatched. Per the germline V gene, CDR1 is MDHEN and CDR2 is SYDVKM. The CDR3 sequence is CASSLRDRYSYEQYF. The CDR3 DNA reads TGTGCCAGCAGTCTCCGGGACAGGTACTCCTACGAGCAGTACTTC.

The chain employs TRBV27 and TRBJ1-5; D is unresolved. CDR1 and CDR2 from the germline V gene are MNHEY and SMNVEV (reference sequence). V shed 2 bases and J shed 0 bases, with 5 bases lying between them. The CDR3 totals 14 residues. CDR3 DNA sequence: TGTGCCAGCAGTTTAATTGATAGCAATCAGCCCCAGCATTTT. It translates to CASSLIDSNQPQHF.

This clonotype has only a few counts. The chain combines TRBV28 with TRBJ2-3, with 9 bases matching TRBD2. The germline CDR1 and CDR2 sequences are MDHEN and SYDVKM. This CDR3 contains 16 residues. The J segment lost 1 base and the V segment lost 7 bases, leaving 9 bases of the junction unmatched. CDR3 DNA: TGTGCCAGCACCTCCGGCGGGGGGGCGGGCACAGATACGCAGTATTTT. Translation gives CASTSGGGAGTDTQYF.

The rearrangement joins TRBV5-1 to TRBJ2-3; the match to TRBD2 covers 9 bases. The germline V gene has CDR1 SGHRS and CDR2 YFSETQ. The J segment lost 2 bases and the V segment lost 0 bases, leaving 4 bases of the junction unmatched. CDR3 size: 16 residues. The DNA of the CDR3 is TGCGCCAGCAGCTTGGTGGCTAGCGGGGACACAGATACGCAGTATTTT. Translated: CASSLVASGDTDTQYF.

V is TRBV7-2 and J is TRBJ2-5; 9 positions agree with TRBD1. The V gene's germline CDR1 is SGHTA and CDR2 FQGNSA. The CDR3 runs 15 residues. J lost 2 bases, V lost 1 base, and 2 bases had no gene match. The CDR3 protein is CASSLGDRAQETQYF. DNA of the CDR3: TGTGCCAGCAGCTTAGGGGACAGGGCGCAAGAGACCCAGTACTTC.

The chain uses TRBV6-1 and TRBJ2-5; 8 bases align to TRBD2. V lost 8 bases to trimming and J lost 3 bases; unmatched junction nucleotides: 5. This CDR3 contains 13 residues. The germline CDR1 and CDR2 sequences are MNHNS and SASEGT. CDR3 sequence: CASVRGGEETQYF. In nucleotides, the CDR3 is TGTGCCAGCGTACGGGGGGGAGAAGAGACCCAGTACTTC.

A remark on this clonotype: This may be a read error: a much more frequent sequence differs by one nucleotide. The chain joins TRBV4-3 to TRBJ2-3, with D unclear. Germline V gives CDR1 LGHNA, CDR2 YSLEER. V dropped 0 bases and J dropped 2 bases, with 15 bases sitting between them. The CDR3 has 17 residues. The CDR3 DNA is TGCGCCAGCAGCCAAGATCTAGTCGGCCGTCCCACAGATACGCAGTATTTT. It yields the protein CASSQDLVGRPTDTQYF.

The J gene is TRBJ2-7, the V gene TRBV12-3 or TRBV12-4; 10 positions agree with TRBD2. This CDR3 spans 14 amino acids. V shed 8 bases, J shed 7 bases, and the junction held 11 bases outside the gene matches. This CDR3 is CASQRAGGPREQYF. The DNA for the CDR3 is TGTGCCAGCCAGAGAGCGGGGGGGCCTCGGGAGCAGTACTTC.

This clonotype was observed a handful of times. J is TRBJ1-1 and V is TRBV5-5; D is unresolved. The V end was cut by 1 base, the J end by 8 bases, with 12 bases between. In germline, CDR1 is SGHKS, CDR2 YYEKEE (reference sequence). The CDR3 loop spans 13 amino acids. CDR3 in amino acids: CASSLWADEEAFF. DNA of the CDR3: TGTGCCAGCAGCTTGTGGGCGGATGAAGAAGCTTTCTTT. The whole variable domain, filled in from reference TRBV5-5 and TRBJ1-1, reads DAGVTQSPTHLIKTRGQQVTLRCSPISGHKSVSWYQQVLGQGPQFIFQYYEKEERGRGNFPDRFSARQFPNYSSELNVNALLLGDSALYLCASSLWADEEAFFGQGTRLTVV.

The chain employs TRBV12-3 or TRBV12-4 and TRBJ2-7; 8 positions agree with TRBD1. V was clipped by 1 base and J by 3 bases; unmatched bases: 2. CDR3 size: 14 residues. CDR3 amino acids: CASSLEGQVYEQYF. CDR3 nucleotides: TGTGCCAGCAGTTTAGAGGGACAGGTCTACGAGCAGTACTTC.

This clonotype has only a few counts. This chain connects TRBV20-1 to TRBJ2-7; the D gene is possibly TRBD1 (6 bases). The CDR3 sequence is 12 residues long. Deletions cut 6 bases from V and 4 bases from J, with 13 bases between. Looked up from germline, CDR1 is DFQATT and CDR2 is SNEGSKA (reference sequence). Here the CDR3 reads CSARQGIYEQYF. Written as DNA, the CDR3 is TGCAGTGCCCGTCAGGGGATATACGAGCAGTACTTC.

Regarding this clonotype: A junction end diverges from the germline sequence, so it may reflect a read error. The chain recombines TRBV18 with TRBJ1-2; the match to TRBD1 covers 11 bases. This CDR3 has 16 amino acids. Germline CDR1 KGHSH, CDR2 LQKENI. The DNA for the CDR3 is TGTGCCAGCTCACCTGGACAGGGGGCGACTAACTATGGCGACACCTTC. As protein: CASSPGQGATNYGDTF.

This clonotype was seen many times. V gene TRBV28 combines with J gene TRBJ1-1; possibly TRBD1 for D (6 bases). Deletions cut 3 bases from V and 4 bases from J, with 12 bases between. This CDR3 has 14 amino acids. Germline values: CDR1 MDHEN, CDR2 SYDVKM. The CDR3 sequence is CASSFSGARTEAFF. The DNA of the CDR3 is TGTGCCAGCAGTTTCTCGGGGGCGCGCACTGAAGCTTTCTTT.

This clonotype has ten or more counts. This CDR3 reads CASSTTGLSNQPQHF. In DNA form, the CDR3 reads TGTGCCAGTAGTACGACAGGACTGAGCAATCAGCCCCAGCATTTT. The chain is built from TRBV19 and TRBJ1-5, with D maybe TRBD1 (6 bases). The germline V gene has CDR1 LNHDA and CDR2 SQIVND (reference sequence). This CDR3 contains 15 residues. Trimming stripped 4 bases from V and 1 base from J, with 11 bases between.

CDR3 protein: CASSLWRQGGNQPQHF. The CDR3 DNA reads TGTGCCAGCAGCTTGTGGAGGCAGGGCGGCAATCAGCCCCAGCATTTT. The V call is TRBV5-6, the J call TRBJ1-5, with D possibly being TRBD1 (5 bases). The CDR3 has 16 amino acids. Germline CDR1 is SGHDT and CDR2 is YYEEEE. Trimming stripped 1 base from V and 2 bases from J, with 13 bases between.

This clonotype was recorded a few times. V gene TRBV4-3 combines with J gene TRBJ1-3; perhaps TRBD1 as D (5 bases). The CDR3 loop spans 17 amino acids. Germline values: CDR1 LGHNA, CDR2 YSLEER. V was trimmed by 0 bases and J by 5 bases, leaving 17 bases between them. The CDR3 region is CASSQDLGQRRRNTIYF. The DNA for the CDR3 is TGCGCCAGCAGCCAAGATCTGGGGCAGAGGAGGAGAAACACCATATATTTT.

This clonotype was recorded a few times. This CDR3 reads CASSLASGPAPLHF. DNA for the CDR3: TGTGCCAGCAGCTTAGCCTCGGGACCGGCACCCCTCCACTTT. The V and J genes are TRBV7-2 and TRBJ1-6, with D maybe TRBD1 (5 bases). The germline gives CDR1 SGHTA, CDR2 FQGNSA. V was shortened by 0 bases and J by 11 bases, with 11 bases between the two germline ends. The CDR3 is 14 residues long. Supplemented by reference TRBV7-2 and TRBJ1-6, the full variable domain reads GAGVSQSPSNKVTEKGKDVELRCDPISGHTALYWYRQSLGQGLEFLIYFQGNSAPDKSGLPSDRFSAERTGGSVSTLTIQRTQQEDSAVYLCASSLASGPAPLHFGNGTRLTVT.

CDR3 DNA sequence: TGTGCCAGCAGTTTCCCGATAGCAGGACAAGAGACCCAGTACTTC. It translates to CASSFPIAGQETQYF. The rearrangement joins TRBV28 to TRBJ2-5; no reliable D call. This CDR3 spans 15 amino acids. CDR1 and CDR2 from the germline V gene are MDHEN and SYDVKM. V was shortened by 3 bases and J by 2 bases, with 13 bases between the two germline ends.

The chain combines TRBV28 with TRBJ2-7; no definite D call. Trimming left V 3 bases short and J 4 bases short, with 13 bases between. This CDR3 is 14 amino acids long. CDR1 is MDHEN, CDR2 SYDVKM, per germline. CDR3 in amino acids: CASSFLGRLYEQYF. Here the CDR3 DNA reads TGTGCCAGCAGTTTTCTCGGACGATTGTACGAGCAGTACTTC. The entire variable domain, with the rest obtained from reference TRBV28 and TRBJ2-7, is as follows: DVKVTQSSRYLVKRTGEKVFLECVQDMDHENMFWYRQDPGLGLRLIYFSYDVKMKEKGDIPEGYSVSREKKERFSLILESASTNQTSMYLCASSFLGRLYEQYFGPGTRLTVT.

The rearrangement joins TRBV6-2 or TRBV6-3 to TRBJ2-5, with 9 bases aligning to TRBD1. The CDR3 length is 14 residues. The germline V gene has CDR1 MNHEY and CDR2 SVGEGT. V lost 5 bases and J lost 5; bases outside the gene matches: 6. CDR3 nucleotides: TGTGCCAGCAGTGGGACAGGGCGCAGGGAGACCCAGTACTTC. Translating it yields CASSGTGRRETQYF.

This clonotype appeared a few times. V is TRBV23-1 and J is TRBJ2-7, with 9 bases aligning to TRBD1. TRBV23-1 is identified as an open reading frame with a role that is uncertain. This CDR3 contains 15 residues. Germline trimming cut 2 bases from V and 3 bases from J; bases unmatched to any gene: 5. CDR3 sequence: CASSQGGQGVYEQYF. CDR3 DNA: TGCGCCAGCAGTCAAGGGGGACAGGGAGTCTACGAGCAGTACTTC.

The genes are TRBV7-4 and TRBJ1-5, with D unclear. Germline V gives CDR1 SGHVT, CDR2 SQSDAQ. V gave up 2 bases and J gave up 3 bases, with 11 bases separating them. CDR3 size: 15 residues. The DNA of the CDR3 is TGTGCCAGCAGCTTATCATCAGCGGACAATCAGCCCCAGCATTTT. It specifies CASSLSSADNQPQHF. Variable domain in full (rest from reference TRBV7-4 and TRBJ1-5): GAGVSQSPRYKVAKRGRDVALRCDSISGHVTLYWYRQTLGQGSEVLTYSQSDAQRDKSGRPSGRFSAERPERSVSTLKIQRTEQGDSAVYLCASSLSSADNQPQHFGDGTRLSIL.